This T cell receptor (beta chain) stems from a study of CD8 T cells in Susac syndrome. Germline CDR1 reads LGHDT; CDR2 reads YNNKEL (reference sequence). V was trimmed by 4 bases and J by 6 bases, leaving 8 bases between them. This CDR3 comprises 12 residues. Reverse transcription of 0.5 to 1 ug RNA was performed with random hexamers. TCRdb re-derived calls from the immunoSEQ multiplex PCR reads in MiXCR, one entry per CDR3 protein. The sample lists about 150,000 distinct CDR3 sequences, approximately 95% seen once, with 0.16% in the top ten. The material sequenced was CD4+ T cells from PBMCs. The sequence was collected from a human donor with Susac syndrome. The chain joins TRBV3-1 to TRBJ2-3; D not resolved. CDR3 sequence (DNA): TGTGCCAGCAGCCTTCGATGGGATACGCAGTATTTT. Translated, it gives CASSLRWDTQYF.